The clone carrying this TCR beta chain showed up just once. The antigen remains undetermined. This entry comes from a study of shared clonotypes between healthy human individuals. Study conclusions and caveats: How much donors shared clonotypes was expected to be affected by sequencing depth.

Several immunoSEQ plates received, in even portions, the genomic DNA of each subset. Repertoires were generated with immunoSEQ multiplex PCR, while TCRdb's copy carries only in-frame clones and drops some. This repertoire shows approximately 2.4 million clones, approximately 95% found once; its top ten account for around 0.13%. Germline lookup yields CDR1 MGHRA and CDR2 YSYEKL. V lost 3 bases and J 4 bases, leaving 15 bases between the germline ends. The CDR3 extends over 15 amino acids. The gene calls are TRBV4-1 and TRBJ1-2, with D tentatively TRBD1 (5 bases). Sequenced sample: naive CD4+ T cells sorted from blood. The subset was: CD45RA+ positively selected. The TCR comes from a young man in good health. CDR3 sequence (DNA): TGCGCCAGCAGCCATCCCCTTGGGGGTCTCTATGGCTACACCTTC. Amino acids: CASSHPLGGLYGYTF.